This is a list of T cell receptor beta chains from one sample in a study of OX40 agonist ivuxolimab in advanced cancers. Assay used: immunoSEQ multiplex PCR; TCRdb lists only in-frame clones, some missing. The profile covers 70,000 to 100,000 clones, with over 75% appearing a single time and approximately 0.4% taken by the ten largest. This material consisted of CD4+ or CD8+ T cells sorted from blood, taken in a trial of the OX40 agonist ivuxolimab. Receptors were obtained from an adult with an advanced solid tumor such as melanoma, head and neck, liver or kidney cancer. Each CDR3 is given with its conserved first and last residue. Each record gives: clone size, J gene, V gene, CDR3 protein. A row's size may be missing; if present it is once, few, many or a size class.

>-|TRBJ1-3|TRBV7-8
CASSSRIDSSGNTIYF
>few|TRBJ1-2|TRBV5-4
CASSPAGGYGYTF
>-|TRBJ2-1|TRBV2
CASREQGGSYNEQFF
>-|TRBJ2-3|TRBV2
CASKSSDTQYF
>-|TRBJ2-7|TRBV2
CASSVEWGVQYF
>-|TRBJ1-1|TRBV19
CASRGMYEAAEAFF
>once|TRBJ2-5|TRBV7-2
CASSTGLAILPQYF
>-|TRBJ1-4|TRBV11-2
CASAGTDEKLFF
>once|TRBJ1-5|TRBV7-2
CASSLGDRMDQPQHF
>-|TRBJ1-2|TRBV5-1
CASSLAPTGGSRGYTF
>-|TRBJ2-3|TRBV6-5
CAIQKRQGADTQYF
>-|TRBJ2-1|TRBV2
CASSPRNSGQFF
>-|TRBJ1-2|TRBV19
CASSPQGDYGYTF
>-|TRBJ2-7|TRBV6-5
CASSYSGPGREQYF
>-|TRBJ1-1|TRBV18
CASSQVNTEAFF
>-|TRBJ2-7|TRBV5-6
CASSTSSAGSYEQYF
>-|TRBJ2-2|TRBV15
CATSGTGSRELFF
>-|TRBJ2-7|TRBV18
CASSLGRDSYEQYF
>once|TRBJ1-5|TRBV10-3
CAISAGQGFSNQPQHF
>-|TRBJ1-3|TRBV11-2
CASSLTGGKTDTIYF